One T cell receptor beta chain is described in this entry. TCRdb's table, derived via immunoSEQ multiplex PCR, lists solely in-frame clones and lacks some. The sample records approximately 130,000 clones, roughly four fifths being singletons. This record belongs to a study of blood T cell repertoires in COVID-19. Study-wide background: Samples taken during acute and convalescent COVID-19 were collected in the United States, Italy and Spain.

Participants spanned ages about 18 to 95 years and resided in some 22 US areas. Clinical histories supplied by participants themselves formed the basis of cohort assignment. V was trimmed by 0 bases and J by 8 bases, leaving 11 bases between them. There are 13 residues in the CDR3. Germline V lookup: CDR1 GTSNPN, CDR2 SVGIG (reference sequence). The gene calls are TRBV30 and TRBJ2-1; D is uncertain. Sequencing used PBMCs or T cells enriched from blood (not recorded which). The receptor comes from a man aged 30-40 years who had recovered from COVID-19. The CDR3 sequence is CAWSVGSTHEQFF. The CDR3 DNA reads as TGTGCCTGGAGTGTAGGTAGCACCCATGAGCAGTTCTTC.